A selection of T cell receptor beta chains follows, all from one sample in a study of T-cell reconstitution after alpha-beta-depleted transplantation in children. TCRdb independently ran MiXCR on the PCR reads; one entry per CDR3 protein. The profile shows 120,000 or so distinct CDR3 sequences, 23% of them singletons. The source was PBMCs, mostly from graft donor cells, collected 180 days after TCRalphabeta/CD19-depleted stem cell transplant. The source of these receptors is a male patient aged 2-9 years who had a stem cell transplant for chronic granulomatous disease, so the T cells may come from the graft donor. Each CDR3 is given with its conserved first and last residue. D genes are given only for firm matches. The size entry is marked missing in some rows and otherwise reads once, few, many or a size class.

>TRBV10-2|TRBJ2-1|TRBD2|once|13
CASSTSGTHEQFF
TGCGCCAGCTCGACTAGCGGGACCCATGAGCAGTTCTTC
>TRBV28|TRBJ1-5|.|.|14
CASRQHRSNQPQHF
TGTGCCAGCAGGCAACACAGGTCAAACCAGCCCCAGCATTTT
>TRBV20-1|TRBJ1-1|.|.|15
CSAQNGETKNTEAFF
TGCAGTGCTCAGAACGGTGAGACAAAGAACACTGAAGCTTTCTTT
>TRBV12-3/TRBV12-4|TRBJ2-7|TRBD2|few|16
CASSKVAGRPTYEQYF
TGTGCCAGCAGTAAGGTAGCGGGGCGACCGACCTACGAGCAGTACTTC
>TRBV9|TRBJ2-1|.|few|15
CASSPSWAVENEQFF
TGTGCCAGCAGCCCGTCGTGGGCCGTTGAAAATGAGCAGTTCTTC
>TRBV15|TRBJ2-7|TRBD1|.|15
CATSRADRAPYEQYF
TGTGCCACCAGCAGAGCTGACAGGGCACCCTACGAGCAGTACTTC
>TRBV7-9|TRBJ2-7|.|.|13
CASGEGLGYEQYF
TGTGCCAGCGGCGAAGGTCTTGGCTACGAGCAGTACTTC
>TRBV13|TRBJ1-2|.|.|12
CASSLAIYGYTF
TGTGCCAGCAGCTTAGCGATCTATGGCTACACCTTC
>TRBV7-6|TRBJ2-2|TRBD2|many|15
CASSPLAGGTGELFF
TGTGCCAGCAGCCCCTTAGCGGGGGGGACTGGGGAGCTGTTTTTT
>TRBV29-1|TRBJ2-3|TRBD2|many|12
CSVAAGGDTQYF
TGCAGCGTTGCAGCGGGGGGAGATACGCAGTATTTT
>TRBV28|TRBJ2-7|.|many|16
CASSLLRWAADYEQYF
TGTGCCAGCAGTTTACTCAGGTGGGCAGCCGACTACGAGCAGTACTTC
>TRBV20-1|TRBJ1-1|.|many|14
CSARDERSDTEAFF
TGCAGTGCTAGAGATGAGAGGAGTGACACTGAAGCTTTCTTT
>TRBV20-1|TRBJ1-6|TRBD1|few|15
CSATDRGKSVSPLHF
TGCAGTGCTACTGACAGGGGGAAATCGGTTTCACCCCTCCACTTT
>TRBV9|TRBJ2-3|.|few|15
CASARRGTSTDTQYF
TGTGCCAGCGCACGGCGAGGAACTAGCACAGATACGCAGTATTTT
>TRBV7-2|TRBJ2-5|.|.|13
CASSPPRGETQYF
TGTGCCAGCAGCCCCCCCAGGGGTGAGACCCAGTACTTC
>TRBV7-2|TRBJ2-7|.|.|13
CASSSLFTYEQYF
TGTGCCAGCAGTTCCCTCTTTACCTACGAGCAGTACTTC
>TRBV29-1|TRBJ2-7|TRBD1|many|13
CSVDLGQGREQYF
TGCAGCGTTGATTTAGGACAGGGAAGGGAGCAGTACTTC
>TRBV12-3/TRBV12-4|TRBJ2-5|.|many|11
CASSLLETQYF
TGTGCCAGCAGTTTGTTGGAGACCCAGTACTTC
>TRBV20-1|TRBJ1-6|TRBD1|many|15
CSATGQGGGNSPLHF
TGCAGTGCAACCGGACAGGGAGGTGGGAATTCACCCCTCCACTTT
>TRBV12-3/TRBV12-4|TRBJ2-5|.|many|14
CASSLSGHQETQYF
TGTGCCAGCAGTTTATCTGGGCACCAAGAGACCCAGTACTTC
>TRBV15|TRBJ1-5|.|.|15
CATSRGEGYNQPQHF
TGTGCCACCAGCAGGGGGGAAGGTTACAATCAGCCCCAGCATTTT
>TRBV12-3/TRBV12-4|TRBJ2-1|TRBD1|many|16
CASSPRGPRSYNEQFF
TGTGCCAGCAGTCCAAGGGGGCCACGGTCCTACAATGAGCAGTTCTTC
>TRBV5-5|TRBJ2-7|TRBD2|few|15
CASSLGLATSYEQYF
TGTGCCAGCAGCCTGGGACTAGCGACATCCTACGAGCAGTACTTC
>TRBV7-3|TRBJ2-7|TRBD2|.|15
CASSLKASGGGEQYF
TGTGCCAGCAGCTTAAAGGCTAGCGGGGGTGGCGAGCAGTACTTC
>TRBV5-5|TRBJ2-5|.|many|14
CASSLEPSFETQYF
TGTGCCAGCAGCTTGGAGCCTAGCTTTGAGACCCAGTACTTC
>TRBV7-7|TRBJ1-4|TRBD1|few|15
CASSVGTGANEKLFF
TGTGCCAGCAGCGTAGGGACAGGGGCTAATGAAAAACTGTTTTTT